This record covers a single T cell receptor (beta chain). V was pared by 4 bases and J by 4 bases, with 3 bases of the junction left unmatched. The CDR3 contains 14 residues. Germline V gives CDR1 LNHDA, CDR2 SQIVND (reference sequence). These data come from a study of T cell responses to AZD1222 COVID-19 vaccine. Profiling relied on immunoSEQ multiplex PCR, and the TCRdb table lists in-frame clones only, not all of them. This sample has about 120,000 clones, with more than 80% found just once. The chain has TRBV19 and TRBJ1-1, with 10 bases that match TRBD1. This specimen was peripheral blood, taken 28 days after the second dose of the MenACWY control vaccine. The clonotype was recovered from an adult who received the MenACWY meningococcal vaccine as a control. The CDR3 protein is CASSTTGGFTEAFF. CDR3 DNA: TGTGCCAGTAGTACGACAGGGGGCTTCACTGAAGCTTTCTTT. The whole variable domain, filled in from reference TRBV19 and TRBJ1-1, reads DGGITQSPKYLFRKEGQNVTLSCEQNLNHDAMYWYRQDPGQGLRLIYYSQIVNDFQKGDIAEGYSVSREKKESFPLTVTSAQKNPTAFYLCASSTTGGFTEAFFGQGTRLTVV.